The sequence of this T cell receptor (beta chain) was determined in a study of T cell clusters in autoimmune cytopenias. Background on the study: TRB sequencing had a median 51,575 reads and under 3,000 distinct clonotypes per sample. General study results and limits: No cluster-lack signature appeared between secondary cytopenia and chronic lymphocytic leukemia patients, apparently due to lymphoma masking. Primary autoimmune cytopenia patients seemingly lacked the physiological T cell clusters found in healthy donors.

This CDR3 comprises 14 residues. Germline CDR1 is KGHSH and CDR2 is LQKENI. Multiplex touch-down PCR amplified TRB using TRB-A and TRB-B pools in one tube. TCRdb reprocessed the multiplex PCR reads and stores each CDR3 protein as one record, lacking DNA. In all, the sample yields about 5,000 distinct CDR3 sequences. This clonotype is medium-sized by frequency. Its cognate antigen is unknown. Each sample's input was 250 ng genomic DNA, 30,000 to 45,000 genome equivalents. Sequencing used peripheral blood. The sequence derives from a human donor with an autoimmune cytopenia or autoimmune hepatitis (not recorded which). The J gene is TRBJ1-4, the V gene TRBV18; the TCRdb D gene call, TRBD1, has no DNA to confirm it. CDR3 residues: CASSPGQGNEKLFF.